This T cell receptor beta chain was documented in a study of control samples from healthy donors and cancer patients (dated by TCRdb to 2019 to 2021). As regards this clone: Its antigen is unknown. No much larger clonotype is one base removed from it; base qualities were not supplied.

The receptor library was made with the immunoSEQ multiplex PCR assay. The clones in this table, taken by TCRdb from immuneACCESS, are in-frame only. Not every clone is retained; where verified, under half of the shortfall comes from an unresolved V gene, and the cause of the rest is unknown. Present in this sample are 100,000 to 150,000 clones, about 90% of which were seen just once. The ten largest clones take up roughly 2% of the sample. CDR1 is given as SGDLS and CDR2 as YYNGEE, both from the germline V gene. V and J are trimmed by 4 bases and 5 bases, and the gene matches miss 5 bases of the junction. Including cysteine and phenylalanine, the CDR3 has 13 amino acids. The entry retains the CDR3 DNA only, 39 bases that are in frame from base 1.

Specimen: blood. The receptor's source is a man between 18 and 29 years old in good health. Rearrangement joined TRBV9 to TRBJ2-7; TRBD1 agrees with 8 junctional bases. The base sequence is TGTGCCAGCAGCTCCGGACAGGGTAACGAGCAGTACTTC. Translated, it reads CASSSGQGNEQYF.